These 8 T cell receptor beta chains originate from one sample sequenced in a study of blood T cell repertoires in COVID-19. Sequencing was performed with immunoSEQ multiplex PCR; in TCRdb, only in-frame clones are kept and a portion is missing. This sample yields about 140,000 clones, of which over 75% are seen a single time; about 3.2% belongs to the top ten. The sequenced sample consisted of peripheral blood. The receptors here all came from a man aged 45-60 years with acute or convalescent COVID-19.

The chain links TRBV4-1 to TRBJ1-5; no reliable D call. Trimming removed 0 bases from V and 5 bases from J, with 8 bases in between. Germline CDR1 reads MGHRA; CDR2 reads YSYEKL. CDR3 length: 14 amino acids. This chain's CDR3 is CASSQDPGDQPQHF. DNA of the CDR3: TGCGCCAGCAGCCAAGATCCCGGGGATCAGCCCCAGCATTTT.

V is TRBV11-2 and J is TRBJ1-4, with 9 bases matching TRBD1. The germline V gene encodes CDR1 SGHAT and CDR2 FQNNGV. The CDR3 length is 14 residues. V trimming: 2 bases; J trimming: 10 bases; junction bases outside the gene matches: 5. The CDR3 region has the DNA TGTGCCAGCAGCTTACCGGGACAGGGACGAAAACTGTTTTTT. It codes for CASSLPGQGRKLFF. Supplemented by reference TRBV11-2 and TRBJ1-4, the full variable domain reads EAGVAQSPRYKIIEKRQSVAFWCNPISGHATLYWYQQILGQGPKLLIQFQNNGVVDDSQLPKDRFSAERLKGVDSTLKIQPAKLEDSAVYLCASSLPGQGRKLFFGSGTQLSVL.

This chain connects TRBV5-6 to TRBJ2-5; 9 bases align to TRBD2. J was trimmed by 4 bases and V by 1 base; bases with no gene match: 5. Germline lookup yields CDR1 SGHDT and CDR2 YYEEEE. CDR3 length: 15 amino acids. Here the CDR3 DNA reads TGTGCCAGCAGCTTGTCGGGACTAGCATTAGAGACCCAGTACTTC. Translation: CASSLSGLALETQYF. Full variable domain (outside the CDR3, taken from reference TRBV5-6 and TRBJ2-5): DAGVTQSPTHLIKTRGQQVTLRCSPKSGHDTVSWYQQALGQGPQFIFQYYEEEERQRGNFPDRFSGHQFPNYSSELNVNALLLGDSALYLCASSLSGLALETQYFGPGTRLLVL.

The chain joins TRBV6-5 to TRBJ1-3; D ambiguous. This CDR3 has 14 residues. Deletions cut 7 bases from V and 0 bases from J, with 10 bases between. The V gene's germline CDR1 is MNHEY and CDR2 SVGAGI. In DNA form, the CDR3 reads TGTGCCAGCACCCACACCCCCTCTGGAAACACCATATATTTT. As protein: CASTHTPSGNTIYF.

The CDR3 DNA sequence: TGTGCCAGCTCACCAGAAGGCAGGCCTAATGAAAAACTGTTTTTT. Protein product: CASSPEGRPNEKLFF. The chain uses TRBV18 and TRBJ1-4; D uncertain. CDR1 and CDR2 from the germline V gene are KGHSH and LQKENI. There are 15 residues in the CDR3. V lost 2 bases, J lost 3 bases, and 10 bases lay in between.

The rearrangement links TRBV6-1 to TRBJ2-5; TRBD1 matches at 7 bases. Trimming cost V 1 base and J 7 bases; bases outside gene matches: 6. The germline CDR1 and CDR2 sequences are MNHNS and SASEGT. The CDR3 totals 14 residues. The CDR3 reads CASSEGTGLRTQYF. The CDR3 DNA follows: TGTGCCAGCAGTGAAGGGACAGGCCTGCGGACCCAGTACTTC.

This chain uses TRBV4-2 with TRBJ2-1, with D possibly being TRBD2 (6 bases). CDR3 length equals 15 residues. V lost 0 bases to trimming and J lost 6 bases, with 12 bases between them. Germline CDR1 LGHNA, CDR2 YNFKEQ. DNA for the CDR3: TGTGCCAGCAGCCAAGATGCGCAGGGAGGCAATGAGCAGTTCTTC. Translation: CASSQDAQGGNEQFF.

The rearrangement uses TRBV19 and TRBJ1-4, with D uncertain. This CDR3 is 15 amino acids long. V lost 2 bases and J 5 bases, leaving 12 bases between the germline ends. Germline CDR1 is LNHDA and CDR2 is SQIVND (reference sequence). The CDR3: CASSIRHLENEKLFF. CDR3 nucleotides: TGTGCCAGTAGTATACGTCACCTAGAGAATGAAAAACTGTTTTTT.